The 3 T cell receptor beta chains below all came from one sample that was sequenced in a study of OX40 agonist ivuxolimab in advanced cancers. The method was immunoSEQ multiplex PCR; TCRdb's version includes in-frame clones alone and lacks a portion of them. The sample yields approximately 90,000 clones, more than 70% seen once. The sequences come from CD4+ or CD8+ T cells sorted from blood, collected in a trial of the OX40 agonist ivuxolimab. The receptors shown here come from an adult with an advanced solid tumor such as melanoma, head and neck, liver or kidney cancer.

The count of this clone is one. For the CDR3, the DNA is TGTGCCAGCAGGCCCCGCCTAGCGGGGGTCTACGAGCAGTACTTC. As protein: CASRPRLAGVYEQYF. The chain uses TRBV2 and TRBJ2-7; 10 bases are shared with TRBD2. The V and J ends lost 6 bases and 3 bases, in that order; junction bases with no gene match: 8. Germline assignment: CDR1 SNHLY and CDR2 FYNNEI. The length of the CDR3 is 15 residues.

The chain links TRBV11-3 to TRBJ2-7; no definite D call. Trimming took 1 base from V and 7 from J, leaving 5 bases between them. Germline values: CDR1 SGHNT, CDR2 YENEEA. CDR3 length: 11 residues. The CDR3: CASSLVDEQYF. CDR3 bases: TGTGCCAGCAGCTTAGTGGATGAGCAGTACTTC.

The CDR3 here is CASSLAGGNYGYTF. In DNA, the CDR3 is TGTGCCAGCAGTTTGGCGGGCGGCAACTATGGCTACACCTTC. V and J are TRBV28 and TRBJ1-2; D gene uncertain. Trimming left V 3 bases short and J 2 bases short, with 10 bases between. Germline CDR1 reads MDHEN; CDR2 reads SYDVKM. There are 14 residues in the CDR3.